This T cell receptor beta chain comes out of a study of long-term antiretroviral therapy in people with HIV. Study overall: The study's earliest collections predate the 2015 immediate-ART recommendation by about a decade. Findings and limits, study-wide: Post-ART diversity increased but stayed below transplant donor controls.

Losses at the gene ends were 3 bases for V and 0 bases for J; bases not matched to a gene: 3. CDR3 size: 16 residues. Germline CDR1 is SGHTA and CDR2 is FQGNSA. Run at survey level, the immunoSEQ assay was version v3.0. It was 40,000-50,000 T-cell genomes per sample that sequencing targeted. Method: immunoSEQ multiplex PCR; TCRdb's copy keeps in-frame clones and lacks some. This table has about 20,000 clones, about 82% appearing once. Comment on this clone: The target antigen is unknown.

This clonotype originated in a man aged 55 to 70 with HIV. The chain employs TRBV7-2 and TRBJ2-7, with 12 bases lining up with TRBD2. The sample here was unsorted PBMCs, taken 1.3 years after starting antiretroviral therapy. The CDR3 bases are TGTGCCAGCAGCTTCACTAGCGGGAGGCGCTCCTACGAGCAGTACTTC. This codes for CASSFTSGRRSYEQYF.